This T cell receptor (beta chain) stems from a study of CD8 T cells in ankylosing spondylitis. The study's findings and limits: It was reported that disease-linked clones were significantly enriched in matched ankylosing spondylitis synovial fluid. Those disease-linked clones were CD8+; they were also relatively rare in peripheral blood. Ankylosing spondylitis blood appeared to be characterized by a TCR beta motif of 8 or 9 highly homologous variants.

Trimming left V 1 base short and J 6 bases short, with 12 bases between. Germline-derived CDR1 and CDR2 are DFQATT and SNEGSKA (reference sequence). The CDR3 covers 13 residues. Each TCR beta library was made by quantitative 5'-RACE that incorporated molecular barcodes. TCRdb re-derived calls from the 5' RACE reads in MiXCR, one entry per CDR3 protein. The table includes hundreds of thousands of distinct CDR3 sequences, roughly 17% detected once. This clonotype appeared a few times. Its antigen remains unidentified. This receptor was taken from a male donor with ankylosing spondylitis. The sequenced sample was blood, either unsorted or a sorted T cell fraction (not recorded which). The chain has TRBV20-1 and TRBJ1-2, with TRBD1 as a possible D gene (6 bases). Here the CDR3 DNA reads TGCAGTGCTAGAGTGGGACAATCTCATGGCTACACCTTC. Its protein product is CSARVGQSHGYTF.